What follows describes a single T cell receptor (beta chain). In germline, CDR1 is SGHNT, CDR2 YYREEE (reference sequence). V lost 0 bases and J lost 1, with 16 bases in between. The CDR3 runs 17 residues. Terminally differentiated effector memory CD45RA+ cells were excluded by CCR7 positive selection of CD45RO-negative cells. Profiled with immunoSEQ multiplex PCR; TCRdb holds only in-frame clones, not every one. The sample lists some 2 million clones, around 96% occurring once. The sample is drawn from a study of shared clonotypes between healthy human individuals. V gene TRBV5-4 combines with J gene TRBJ1-2; a possible D gene is TRBD1 (5 bases). The sequence was collected from a young man in good health. The sequenced sample consisted of naive CD8+ T cells sorted from blood. Here the CDR3 reads CASSLDVRDILNYGYTF. The CDR3 DNA reads TGTGCCAGCAGCTTGGACGTCAGGGATATCCTTAACTATGGCTACACCTTC.